This entry concerns a single TCR beta chain. This clonotype has only a few counts. Its recognized antigen is unknown. Nothing much larger sits one base from this clone, and base qualities are not available. The data originate from a study of blood T cells in healthy people across ages (dated by TCRdb to 2013 to 2016). Describing the broader study: In model experiments, template switching captured roughly one uniquely barcoded TCR beta cDNA molecule for every two T cells. To avoid experimental bias, donors of different ages were spread randomly across the sequencing lanes. Four age groups were formed from the donors: young (average 16 years), middle-aged (approximately 42), aged (approximately 60) and long-lived (more than 75). Two additional independent replicas of 1 million unique cDNA reads from the same blood draw were analyzed for two donors (one aged 18 to 30 and one aged 80 or older). The study measured age-related changes in TCR beta repertoire diversity using deep sequencing normalized with unique cDNA molecular identifiers.

Preparation of the library involved 5' RACE. TCRdb names Illumina HiSeq 2500 as the instrument used. A second PCR of about 7 to 12 cycles was run with a J-beta primer mix and a sample-barcoded 5' primer. A template-switch 5' adaptor carrying 12 random nucleotides introduced a unique molecular identifier onto each TCR beta cDNA molecule. Each sample yielded at least 3 million CDR3-containing paired-end reads. First-strand cDNA was synthesized from all RNA with the Mint cDNA synthesis kit, primed by a TRBC-specific oligonucleotide. All cDNA was treated with uracil-DNA glycosylase and then went through a first 18-cycle PCR with the universal primers M1SS and BC2_uni_R. The paper's data handling went like this. For normalization, 1 million high-quality reads, each with a distinct molecular identifier, were randomly selected from each sample. Instead of being binned into consensus sequences, reads with shared molecular identifiers were discarded. MiTCR, set to a Q25 quality threshold and the strictest error-elimination algorithm, was used for CDR3 identification, clonotype clustering and error correction. A nonparametric unseen species model with Euler transformation was used to estimate lower-bound total TCR beta diversity. TCRdb cleaned the public reads at Q25 with fastp, built clones with MiXCR and kept in-frame beta chains. Identical CDR3 protein sequences are pooled into one entry, listed with their most common genes and DNA. These V and J calls are TCRdb output, not the study's own analysis. This sample is represented by about 1.5 million distinct CDR3 sequences; approximately 38% of them were singletons. Roughly 7.9% of the sample is in the top ten clones.

The germline V gene yields MDHEN for CDR1 and SYDVKM for CDR2. V was cut back by 5 bases and J by 5 bases, leaving a gap of 16 bases between them. From its cysteine to its phenylalanine, the CDR3 spans 14 amino acids. Solely the CDR3 DNA is kept, with 42 bases framed from the first base. Broader findings and caveats from the paper: Compared with the aged group, more naive CD4+ T cells, fewer expanded clones and increased TCR diversity were shown by the long-lived group, suggesting age selection. Since profiling was done on bulk unsorted PBMCs, naive and antigen-experienced compartments could not be conclusively compared. Because the CMV infection status of the donors was unknown, age-related changes in expanded clonotypes may potentially have been confounded. As age increased, observed TCR beta diversity per million T cells dropped in a roughly linear way, and a significant reduction was already evident by age 40. Total diversity estimates from one million sequenced T cells were considered lower bounds and underestimates. Observed TCR beta diversity correlated strongly with the percentage of naive T cells measured by flow cytometry.

Systemically healthy Caucasian individuals from Russia, roughly 40 in total and aged roughly 6 to 95 years, were included as donors. Around 10 milliliters of peripheral blood were collected from each donor into EDTA-treated Vacutainer tubes. Ficoll-Paque density-gradient centrifugation was used to isolate PBMCs, with at least 7 million per sample. Trizol reagent was used to extract total RNA from the PBMCs, yielding at least 5.5 micrograms per sample. For every donor, flow cytometry on a PBMC aliquot measured the percentage of naive CD45RAhigh/CD27high T cells. This clonotype originated in a woman aged 18 to 35 in good health. Material for sequencing was blood. The chain couples TRBV28 to TRBJ2-7; the D gene is not confidently resolved. CDR3 protein: CASSPPVVANEQYF. Here is the DNA: TGTGCCAGCAGTCCACCGGTGGTAGCAAACGAGCAGTACTTC.